The 15 T cell receptor beta chains listed next were all sequenced from one sample in a study of graft-versus-host responses after intestinal transplantation. The data were produced by immunoSEQ multiplex PCR, yet TCRdb's version contains in-frame clones alone and is incomplete. Of around 99,000 clones in the sample, approximately 94% were seen once. These receptors have no known antigen. This specimen was unstimulated CD8+ T cells sorted from spleen or lymph node cells, taken before intestinal transplant. These receptors were obtained from a human donor who received an intestinal transplant.

This sequence joins TRBV9 and TRBJ1-6; no clear D gene. Germline values: CDR1 SGDLS, CDR2 YYNGEE. Trimming stripped 4 bases from V and 0 bases from J, with 20 bases between. There are 19 residues in the CDR3. The CDR3 DNA is TGTGCCAGCAGCCTCGACCCAACAGACACGAGCTCCTATAATTCACCCCTCCACTTT. Its protein product is CASSLDPTDTSSYNSPLHF. Together with reference TRBV9 and TRBJ1-6, the CDR3 gives the full variable domain: DSGVTQTPKHLITATGQRVTLRCSPRSGDLSVYWYQQSLDQGLQFLIQYYNGEERAKGNILERFSAQQFPDLHSELNLSSLELGDSALYFCASSLDPTDTSSYNSPLHFGNGTRLTVT.

The chain carries TRBV9 and TRBJ2-3; 8 positions match TRBD2. The CDR3 spans 18 residues. V was pared by 2 bases and J by 5 bases, with 16 bases of the junction left unmatched. Germline V gene lookup returns CDR1 SGDLS and CDR2 YYNGEE. The chain's CDR3 is CASSVHPSSGRNLDTQYF. The CDR3 DNA reads TGTGCCAGCAGCGTCCATCCCTCTAGCGGGCGGAACCTAGATACGCAGTATTTT.

The V and J genes are TRBV5-5 and TRBJ2-7; 7 nucleotides match TRBD1. J was trimmed by 6 bases and V by 2 bases; bases with no gene match: 2. Germline CDR1 SGHKS, CDR2 YYEKEE (reference sequence). The CDR3 loop spans 12 amino acids. The CDR3 loop reads CASSLGGGEQYF. DNA of the CDR3: TGTGCCAGCAGCTTAGGGGGCGGCGAGCAGTACTTC.

As DNA, the CDR3 is TGTGCCACCAGCAGAGTAGGACAGGGGTCGGGCACTGAAGCTTTCTTT. This translates into CATSRVGQGSGTEAFF. This rearrangement joins TRBV15 to TRBJ1-1; TRBD1 matches at 9 bases. With 1 base clipped from V and 4 bases from J, the junction kept 7 bases outside the gene matches. Germline values: CDR1 LNHNV, CDR2 YYDKDF (reference sequence). CDR3 length: 16 residues.

V usage is TRBV7-2 and J usage is TRBJ2-7; 8 nucleotides match TRBD2. The CDR3 covers 14 residues. Looked up from germline, CDR1 is SGHTA and CDR2 is FQGNSA. V shed 7 bases and J 0 bases; nucleotides not matched to a gene: 5. DNA of the CDR3: TGTGCCAGCAACCGAGCGGGGGCCTCCTACGAGCAGTACTTC. Translated: CASNRAGASYEQYF.

This clone has just one count. J is TRBJ1-1 and V is TRBV28, with D maybe TRBD1 (6 bases). Per the germline V gene, CDR1 is MDHEN and CDR2 is SYDVKM. The CDR3 covers 14 residues. V was pared by 6 bases and J by 1 base, with 12 bases between. The DNA of the CDR3 is TGTGCCAGCAGGGACGGGACACAGAACACTGAAGCTTTCTTT. This codes for CASRDGTQNTEAFF.

This chain connects TRBV7-9 to TRBJ2-3, with TRBD2 matching over 12 bases. Germline CDR1 is SEHNR and CDR2 is FQNEAQ (reference sequence). The J segment lost 1 base and the V segment lost 8 bases, leaving 4 bases of the junction unmatched. CDR3 length: 15 amino acids. CDR3 in DNA: TGTGCCAGCTGGACTAGCGGGGACGGCACAGATACGCAGTATTTT. Amino acids: CASWTSGDGTDTQYF.

The chain couples TRBV14 to TRBJ2-7, with unresolved D. The CDR3 consists of 14 residues. Germline CDR1 is SGHDN and CDR2 is FVKESK. V dropped 1 base and J dropped 0 bases, with 7 bases sitting between them. This CDR3 is CASSQAVSSYEQYF. The CDR3 DNA follows: TGTGCCAGCAGCCAAGCGGTGAGCTCCTACGAGCAGTACTTC. Filled out from reference TRBV14 and TRBJ2-7, the complete variable domain reads EAGVTQFPSHSVIEKGQTVTLRCDPISGHDNLYWYRRVMGKEIKFLLHFVKESKQDESGMPNNRFLAERTGGTYSTLKVQPAELEDSGVYFCASSQAVSSYEQYFGPGTRLTVT.

V and J are TRBV29-1 and TRBJ1-2, with D unresolved. V gave up 3 bases and J gave up 10 bases, with 9 bases separating them. CDR3 size: 10 residues. Germline lookup yields CDR1 SQVTM and CDR2 ANQGSEA. In nucleotides, the CDR3 is TGCAGCGTTGAGGATGGGCCCTACACCTTC. It codes for CSVEDGPYTF.

The DNA for the CDR3 is TGTGCCAGCAGCGTAGGTAGTGAATTGGGGGGTACCGGGGAGCTGTTTTTT. Residues: CASSVGSELGGTGELFF. The V gene is TRBV9, the J gene TRBJ2-2, with a weak D call TRBD2 (6 bases). The V end was cut by 0 bases, the J end by 5 bases, with 17 bases between. Per germline, CDR1 SGDLS and CDR2 YYNGEE. The CDR3 contains 17 residues.

V gene TRBV7-9 combines with J gene TRBJ2-3; TRBD2 matches at 7 bases. Trimming at V came to 1 base and at J to 3 bases, leaving 4 bases not matched to a gene. Germline V gene sequence: CDR1 SEHNR, CDR2 FQNEAQ (reference sequence). The CDR3 covers 15 residues. CDR3 sequence reads: CASSLERGGTDTQYF. CDR3 nucleotide sequence: TGTGCCAGCAGCTTAGAGCGGGGAGGAACAGATACGCAGTATTTT.

In DNA form, the CDR3 reads TGCGCCAGCAGTGAGTCTTGGGGGGGAGGCGACGAGCAGTACTTC. This sequence encodes CASSESWGGGDEQYF. The chain employs TRBV10-2 and TRBJ2-7, with 7 bases aligning to TRBD2. The CDR3 totals 15 residues. J gave up 5 bases and V 0 bases, and 7 bases lay outside the gene matches. CDR1 and CDR2 from the germline V gene are WSHSY and SAAADI.

V gene TRBV11-3 combines with J gene TRBJ1-3; 8 bases fit TRBD1. The CDR3 runs to 16 residues. Germline V CDR1 and CDR2: SGHNT, YENEEA. The junction had 9 bases not matched to a gene; V was cut back by 5 bases and J by 3 bases. The CDR3 DNA reads as TGTGCCAGCAGCACCTGGACAGGGAGCGGTGGAAACACCATATATTTT. Translating gives CASSTWTGSGGNTIYF. Supplemented by reference TRBV11-3 and TRBJ1-3, the full variable domain reads EAGVVQSPRYKIIEKKQPVAFWCNPISGHNTLYWYLQNLGQGPELLIRYENEEAVDDSQLPKDRFSAERLKGVDSTLKIQPAELGDSAVYLCASSTWTGSGGNTIYFGEGSWLTVV.

V and J are TRBV29-1 and TRBJ1-2, with TRBD1 identical over 8 bases. The CDR3 runs to 13 residues. J was trimmed by 7 bases and V by 5 bases; bases with no gene match: 9. CDR1 is SQVTM and CDR2 is ANQGSEA in the germline V gene. The CDR3 loop is CSVRLGQGGGYTF. CDR3 DNA sequence: TGCAGCGTTCGACTTGGACAGGGCGGTGGCTACACCTTC.

The chain recombines TRBV5-8 with TRBJ1-5, with D hard to call. Per the germline V gene, CDR1 is SGHTS and CDR2 is YDEGEE. V was trimmed by 1 base and J by 7 bases, leaving 6 bases between them. The CDR3 is made up of 12 amino acids. In nucleotides, the CDR3 is TGTGCCAGCAGCTTGCGGGGACAGCCCCAGCATTTT. This encodes CASSLRGQPQHF.